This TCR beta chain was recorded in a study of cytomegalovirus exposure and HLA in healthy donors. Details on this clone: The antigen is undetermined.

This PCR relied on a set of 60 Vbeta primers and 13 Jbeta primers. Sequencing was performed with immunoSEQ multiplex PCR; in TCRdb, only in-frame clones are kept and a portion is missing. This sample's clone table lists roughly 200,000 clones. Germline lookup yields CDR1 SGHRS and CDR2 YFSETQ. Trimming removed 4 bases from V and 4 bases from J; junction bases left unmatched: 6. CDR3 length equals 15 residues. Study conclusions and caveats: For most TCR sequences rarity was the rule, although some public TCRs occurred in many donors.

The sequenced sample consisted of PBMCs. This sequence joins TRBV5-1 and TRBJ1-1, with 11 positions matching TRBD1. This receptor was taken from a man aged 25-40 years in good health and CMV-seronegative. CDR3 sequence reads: CASSPSGTGGTEAFF. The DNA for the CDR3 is TGCGCCAGCAGCCCCTCCGGGACAGGGGGCACTGAAGCTTTCTTT.